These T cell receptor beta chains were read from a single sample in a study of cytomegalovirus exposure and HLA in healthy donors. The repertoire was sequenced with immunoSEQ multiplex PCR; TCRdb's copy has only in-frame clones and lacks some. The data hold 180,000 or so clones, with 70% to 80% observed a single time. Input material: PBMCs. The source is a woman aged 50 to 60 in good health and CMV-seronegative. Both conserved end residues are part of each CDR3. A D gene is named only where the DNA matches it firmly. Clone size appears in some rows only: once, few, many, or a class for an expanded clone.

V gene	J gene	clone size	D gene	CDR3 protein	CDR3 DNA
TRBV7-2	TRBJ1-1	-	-	CASSSQDSFEAFF	TGTGCCAGCAGCTCACAGGACAGCTTTGAAGCTTTCTTT
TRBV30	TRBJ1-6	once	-	CAWSSDYNSPLHF	TGTGCCTGGAGTTCGGACTATAATTCCCCCCTCCACTTT
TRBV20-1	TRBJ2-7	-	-	CSARTAYEQYF	TGCAGTGCCAGGACAGCCTACGAGCAGTACTTC
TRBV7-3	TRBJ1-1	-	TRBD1	CASSSDRGGGAFF	TGTGCCAGCAGCTCAGACAGGGGAGGTGGAGCTTTCTTT
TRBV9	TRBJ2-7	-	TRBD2	CASSVSPLAGVDHEQYF	TGTGCCAGCAGCGTTTCACCGCTAGCGGGAGTCGATCACGAGCAGTACTTC
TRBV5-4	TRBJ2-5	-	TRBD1	CASSFFWDRGQETQYF	TGTGCCAGCAGCTTTTTCTGGGACAGGGGGCAAGAGACCCAGTACTTC
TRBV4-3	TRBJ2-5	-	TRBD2	CASSPARGGQETQYF	TGCGCCAGCAGCCCCGCGCGGGGGGGCCAAGAGACCCAGTACTTC
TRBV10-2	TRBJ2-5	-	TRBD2	CASSEGVAGDRETQYF	TGCGCCAGCAGTGAAGGGGTAGCGGGGGACCGGGAGACCCAGTACTTC
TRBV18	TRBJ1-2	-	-	CASSPERDRSDGYTF	TGTGCCAGCTCACCGGAACGTGACAGATCTGATGGCTACACCTTC
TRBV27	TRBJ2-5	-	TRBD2	CASSPRSLTSGSMETQYF	TGTGCCAGCAGCCCCAGATCTTTGACTAGCGGGAGTATGGAGACCCAGTACTTC
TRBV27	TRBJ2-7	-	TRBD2	CASSFGTSGSVYEQYF	TGTGCCAGCAGTTTCGGGACTAGCGGGAGCGTCTACGAGCAGTACTTC
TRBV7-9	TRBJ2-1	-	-	CASSLGQGNFF	TGTGCCAGCAGCTTGGGCCAGGGTAACTTCTTC
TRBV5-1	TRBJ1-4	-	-	CASSLQQGNEKLFF	TGCGCCAGCAGCTTGCAGCAGGGTAATGAAAAACTGTTTTTT
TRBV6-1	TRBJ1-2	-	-	CASSEASSVNYGYTF	TGTGCCAGCAGTGAAGCTTCCTCGGTTAACTATGGCTACACCTTC
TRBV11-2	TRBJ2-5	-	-	CASSPELGVKTQYF	TGTGCCAGCAGCCCGGAACTCGGGGTAAAGACCCAGTACTTC
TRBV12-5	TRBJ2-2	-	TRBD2	CASGFSGMSSTGELFF	TGTGCTAGTGGTTTTAGCGGGATGTCGTCCACCGGGGAGCTGTTTTTT
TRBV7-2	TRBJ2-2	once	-	CASSLGLGELFF	TGTGCCAGCAGCTTAGGGCTCGGGGAGCTGTTTTTT
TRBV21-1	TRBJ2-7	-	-	CASSNAVSESGRGEQYF	TGTGCCAGCAGCAACGCCGTATCGGAGTCGGGTCGGGGAGAGCAGTACTTC
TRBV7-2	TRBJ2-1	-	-	CASSQANEQFF	TGTGCCAGCAGCCAGGCCAATGAGCAGTTCTTC
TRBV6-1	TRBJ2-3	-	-	CASSQTDTQYF	TGTGCCAGCAGCCAAACAGATACGCAGTATTTT
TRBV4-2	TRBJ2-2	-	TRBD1	CASSRKGDRAPGELFF	TGTGCCAGCAGCAGAAAGGGAGACAGGGCTCCCGGGGAGCTGTTTTTT
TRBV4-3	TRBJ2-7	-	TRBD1	CASSQDLGQGGYEQYF	TGCGCCAGCAGCCAAGATCTTGGACAGGGGGGGTACGAGCAGTACTTC
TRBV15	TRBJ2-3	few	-	CATSRPFQSVSGQRRGQYF	TGTGCCACCAGCAGACCCTTCCAATCCGTTTCAGGACAAAGGCGGGGGCAGTATTTT
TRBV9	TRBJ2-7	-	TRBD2	CASSVTSGRAGVNEQYF	TGTGCCAGCAGCGTAACCTCGGGTAGGGCGGGAGTAAACGAGCAGTACTTC
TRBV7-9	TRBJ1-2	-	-	CASSLPSVTF	TGTGCCAGCAGCTTACCCAGCGTCACCTTC
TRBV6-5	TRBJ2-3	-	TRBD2	CASSSGLVADTQYF	TGTGCCAGCAGTTCCGGACTAGTCGCAGATACGCAGTATTTT
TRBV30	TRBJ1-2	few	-	CAWSVRSPRGPYGYTF	TGTGCCTGGAGTGTACGGTCCCCCAGGGGCCCCTATGGCTACACCTTC
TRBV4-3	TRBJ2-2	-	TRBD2	CASSLQGTSGYTGELFF	TGCGCCAGCAGCCTACAAGGAACTAGCGGTTACACCGGGGAGCTGTTTTTT
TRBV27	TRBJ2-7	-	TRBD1	CASSLADRKFYEQYF	TGTGCCAGCAGTTTAGCGGACAGGAAATTCTACGAGCAGTACTTC
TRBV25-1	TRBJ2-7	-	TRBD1	CASSWSTGTVHEQYF	TGTGCCAGCAGCTGGTCGACAGGGACAGTCCACGAGCAGTACTTC
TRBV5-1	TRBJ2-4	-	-	CASSPHQGRVNIQYF	TGCGCCAGCAGCCCCCACCAAGGCAGGGTAAACATTCAGTACTTC
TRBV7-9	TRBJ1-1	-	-	CASSLRGTVGTEAFF	TGTGCCAGCAGCTTGAGGGGGACGGTTGGCACTGAAGCTTTCTTT
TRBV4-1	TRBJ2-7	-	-	CASSRSPVDEQYF	TGCGCCAGCAGCCGGAGCCCCGTGGACGAGCAGTACTTC
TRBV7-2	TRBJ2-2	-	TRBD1	CASSPGTGVTGELFF	TGTGCCAGCAGCCCCGGGACAGGGGTTACCGGGGAGCTGTTTTTT
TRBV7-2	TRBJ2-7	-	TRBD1	CASSFPGTGRHEQYF	TGTGCCAGCAGCTTTCCCGGGACAGGAAGACACGAGCAGTACTTC
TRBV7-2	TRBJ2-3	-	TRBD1	CASSLPLTGTENTDTQYF	TGTGCCAGCAGCCTGCCCCTGACCGGGACAGAGAACACAGATACGCAGTATTTT
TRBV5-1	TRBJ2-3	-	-	CASSYGTLSARPTDTQYF	TGCGCCAGCAGCTATGGGACTCTCTCAGCCCGACCCACAGATACGCAGTATTTT
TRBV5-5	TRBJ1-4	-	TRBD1	CASSATGGANPSEKLFF	TGTGCCAGCAGCGCGACAGGGGGCGCGAACCCGAGTGAAAAACTGTTTTTT
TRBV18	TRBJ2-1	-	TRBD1	CASSRQGVNEQFF	TGTGCCAGCTCCCGACAGGGAGTCAATGAGCAGTTCTTC
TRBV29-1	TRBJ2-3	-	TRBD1	CSVDSRGRGTDTQYF	TGCAGCGTTGATAGTAGGGGGCGAGGCACAGATACGCAGTATTTT